This T cell receptor beta chain was recorded in a study of patients and donors after allogeneic stem cell transplantation. With 4 bases clipped from V and 6 bases from J, the junction kept 7 bases outside the gene matches. Germline V gene data show CDR1 as SGHRS and CDR2 as YFSETQ. This CDR3 has 14 residues. MiXCR was run by TCRdb on the RT-PCR reads, yielding one entry per CDR3 protein. In the table there are approximately 410,000 distinct CDR3 sequences, roughly 16% of which are singletons. There are a few counts of this clonotype. The gene calls are TRBV5-1 and TRBJ2-7, with TRBD1 identical over 10 bases. Sample: blood, either unsorted or a sorted T cell fraction (not recorded which). This TCR came from a human donor who was either an allogeneic HSCT recipient or a stem cell or donor lymphocyte infusion donor (not recorded which). It is not recorded whose cells these are; they may come from a transplant donor. The CDR3 region is CASSHQDRGTEQYF. CDR3 DNA sequence: TGCGCCAGCAGCCATCAGGACAGGGGGACCGAGCAGTACTTC. Complete variable domain (other parts from reference TRBV5-1 and TRBJ2-7): KAGVTQTPRYLIKTRGQQVTLSCSPISGHRSVSWYQQTPGQGLQFLFEYFSETQRNKGNFPGRFSGRQFSNSRSEMNVSTLELGDSALYLCASSHQDRGTEQYFGPGTRLTVT.